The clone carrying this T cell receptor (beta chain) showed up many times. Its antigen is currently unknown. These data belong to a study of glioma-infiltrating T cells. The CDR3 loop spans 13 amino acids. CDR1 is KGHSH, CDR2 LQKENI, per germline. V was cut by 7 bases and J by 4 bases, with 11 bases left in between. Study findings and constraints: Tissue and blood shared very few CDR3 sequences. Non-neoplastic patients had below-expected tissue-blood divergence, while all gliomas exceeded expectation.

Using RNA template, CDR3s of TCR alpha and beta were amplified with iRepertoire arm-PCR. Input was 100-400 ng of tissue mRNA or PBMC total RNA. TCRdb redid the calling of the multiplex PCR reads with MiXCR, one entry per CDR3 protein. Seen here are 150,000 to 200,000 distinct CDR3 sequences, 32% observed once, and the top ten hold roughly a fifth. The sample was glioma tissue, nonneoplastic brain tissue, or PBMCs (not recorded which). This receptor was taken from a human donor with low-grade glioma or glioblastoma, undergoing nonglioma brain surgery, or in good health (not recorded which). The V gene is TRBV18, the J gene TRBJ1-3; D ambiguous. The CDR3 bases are TGTGCCAGCTTAGACTCGCCGGGAAACACCATATATTTT. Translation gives CASLDSPGNTIYF.